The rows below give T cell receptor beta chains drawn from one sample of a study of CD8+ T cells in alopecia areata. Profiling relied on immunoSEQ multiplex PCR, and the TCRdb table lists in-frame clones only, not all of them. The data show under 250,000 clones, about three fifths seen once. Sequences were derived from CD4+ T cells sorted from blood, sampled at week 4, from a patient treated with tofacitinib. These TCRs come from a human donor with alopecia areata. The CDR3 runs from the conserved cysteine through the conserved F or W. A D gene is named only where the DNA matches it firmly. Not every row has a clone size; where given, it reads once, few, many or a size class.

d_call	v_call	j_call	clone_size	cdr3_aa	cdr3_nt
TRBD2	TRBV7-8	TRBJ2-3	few	CASSFRGLATDTQYF	TGTGCCAGCAGCTTCCGGGGACTAGCAACAGATACGCAGTATTTT
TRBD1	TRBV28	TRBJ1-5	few	CASSLVRGDQPQHF	TGTGCCAGCAGTTTAGTCAGGGGGGATCAGCCCCAGCATTTT
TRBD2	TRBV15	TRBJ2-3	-	CATTTGGLDTQYF	TGTGCCACCACCACGGGGGGGCTCGATACGCAGTATTTT
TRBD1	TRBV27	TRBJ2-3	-	CASRGDREDTQYF	TGTGCCAGCAGGGGGGACAGGGAGGATACGCAGTATTTT
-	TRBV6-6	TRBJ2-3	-	CASNPRRGEDTQYF	TGTGCCAGCAACCCACGGAGGGGGGAGGATACGCAGTATTTT
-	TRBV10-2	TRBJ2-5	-	CASSDSRRRETQYF	TGCGCCAGCAGTGATTCGCGGAGGCGGGAGACCCAGTACTTC
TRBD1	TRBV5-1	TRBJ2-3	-	CASSLGTGRQYF	TGCGCCAGCAGCTTGGGGACAGGGCGGCAGTATTTT
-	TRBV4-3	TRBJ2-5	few	CASSPGGHQGETQYF	TGCGCCAGCAGCCCTGGGGGACACCAGGGAGAGACCCAGTACTTC
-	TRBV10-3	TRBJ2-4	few	CAISDSMSGPKNIQYF	TGTGCCATCAGTGATTCCATGTCCGGGCCCAAAAACATTCAGTACTTC
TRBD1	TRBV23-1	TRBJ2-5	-	CASNGDRYVSGETQYF	TGCGCCAGCAACGGGGACAGATATGTCTCAGGAGAGACCCAGTACTTC
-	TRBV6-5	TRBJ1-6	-	CASSLEGSYNSPLHF	TGTGCCAGCAGCCTAGAGGGATCCTATAATTCACCCCTCCACTTT
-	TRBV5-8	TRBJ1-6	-	CASSLRRWADSPLHF	TGTGCCAGCAGCTTACGACGATGGGCGGATTCACCCCTCCACTTT
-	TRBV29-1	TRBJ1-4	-	CSVAPLLSGEKLFF	TGCAGCGTCGCGCCACTACTTTCCGGTGAAAAACTGTTTTTT
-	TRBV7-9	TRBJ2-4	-	CASSLDPDSASIQYF	TGTGCCAGCAGCTTAGATCCCGACAGCGCGAGCATTCAGTACTTC
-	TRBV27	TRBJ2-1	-	CASSLMIAQLNEQFF	TGTGCCAGCAGTTTAATGATCGCCCAGTTGAATGAGCAGTTCTTC
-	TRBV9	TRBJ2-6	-	CASSVHTSGANVLTF	TGTGCCAGCAGCGTTCACACCTCTGGGGCCAACGTCCTGACTTTC
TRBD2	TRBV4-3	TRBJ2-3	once	CASSQTAGTSGEYTQYF	TGCGCCAGCAGCCAGACCGCCGGGACTAGCGGGGAGTATACGCAGTATTTT
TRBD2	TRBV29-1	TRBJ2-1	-	CSGNRLAGGIHNEQFF	TGCAGCGGTAATCGACTAGCGGGGGGCATACACAATGAGCAGTTCTTC
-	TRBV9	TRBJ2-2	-	CASSDFSSNTGELFF	TGTGCCAGCAGCGATTTTTCGAGTAACACCGGGGAGCTGTTTTTT
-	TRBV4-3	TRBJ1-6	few	CASSPRTEGNSPLHF	TGCGCCAGCAGCCCCCGGACAGAGGGGAATTCACCCCTCCACTTT
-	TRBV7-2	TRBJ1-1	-	CASSSKRELNTEAFF	TGTGCCAGCAGCTCCAAACGGGAATTGAACACTGAAGCTTTCTTT
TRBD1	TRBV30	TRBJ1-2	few	CAWSVGQIYGYTF	TGTGCCTGGAGTGTGGGACAGATCTATGGCTACACCTTC
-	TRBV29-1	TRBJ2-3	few	CSVLPGIQTDTQYF	TGCAGCGTGCTGCCTGGGATCCAGACGGATACGCAGTATTTT
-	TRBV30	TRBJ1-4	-	CAWSVGKGEKLFF	TGTGCCTGGAGTGTAGGCAAGGGGGAAAAACTGTTTTTT
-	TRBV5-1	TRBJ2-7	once	CASSPYLGRESYEQYF	TGCGCCAGCAGCCCCTACCTGGGAAGGGAATCCTACGAGCAGTACTTC
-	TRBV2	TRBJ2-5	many	CASSRQSEETQYF	TGTGCCAGCAGTCGACAGAGCGAAGAGACCCAGTACTTC
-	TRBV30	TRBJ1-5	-	CAWSVWGSNQPQHF	TGTGCCTGGAGTGTATGGGGGTCGAATCAGCCCCAGCATTTT
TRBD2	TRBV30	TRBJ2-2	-	CAWSVSLRDYANTGELFF	TGTGCCTGGAGTGTATCCCTCAGGGACTACGCGAACACCGGGGAGCTGTTTTTT
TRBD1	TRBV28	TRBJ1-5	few	CASGRQGGNQPQHF	TGTGCCAGCGGAAGACAGGGGGGCAATCAGCCCCAGCATTTT
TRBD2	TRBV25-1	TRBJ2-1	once	CASSEHRLAGGNEQFF	TGTGCCAGCAGTGAACACCGACTAGCGGGGGGCAATGAGCAGTTCTTC
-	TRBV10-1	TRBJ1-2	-	CASSESTNYGYTF	TGCGCCAGCAGTGAATCCACAAACTATGGCTACACCTTC
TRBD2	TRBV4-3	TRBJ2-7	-	CASSTSGGACEQYF	TGCGCCAGCAGCACCAGCGGGGGGGCCTGCGAGCAGTACTTC
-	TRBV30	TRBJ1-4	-	CAWSVQGEKLFF	TGTGCCTGGAGTGTACAAGGGGAAAAACTGTTTTTT
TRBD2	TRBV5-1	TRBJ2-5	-	CASSPGGTEETQYF	TGCGCCAGCAGTCCCGGGGGGACGGAAGAGACCCAGTACTTC
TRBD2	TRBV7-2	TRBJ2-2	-	CASSLGGGGRELFF	TGTGCCAGCAGCTTAGGAGGCGGGGGAAGGGAGCTGTTTTTT